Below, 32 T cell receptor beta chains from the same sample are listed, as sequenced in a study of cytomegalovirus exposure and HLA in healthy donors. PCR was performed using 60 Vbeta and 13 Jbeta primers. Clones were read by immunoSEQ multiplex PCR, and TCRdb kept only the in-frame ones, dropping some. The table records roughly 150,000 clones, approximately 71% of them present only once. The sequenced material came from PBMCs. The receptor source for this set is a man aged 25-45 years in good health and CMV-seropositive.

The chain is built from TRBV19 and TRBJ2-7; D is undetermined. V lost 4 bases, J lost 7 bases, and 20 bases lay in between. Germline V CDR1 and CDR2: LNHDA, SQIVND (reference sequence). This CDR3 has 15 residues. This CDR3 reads CASSTDLVALREQYF. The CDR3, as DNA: TGTGCCAGTAGTACAGATCTCGTGGCCTTGAGGGAGCAGTACTTC. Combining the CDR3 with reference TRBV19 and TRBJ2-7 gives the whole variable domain DGGITQSPKYLFRKEGQNVTLSCEQNLNHDAMYWYRQDPGQGLRLIYYSQIVNDFQKGDIAEGYSVSREKKESFPLTVTSAQKNPTAFYLCASSTDLVALREQYFGPGTRLTVT.

CDR3 bases: TGTGCCAGCAGTGTTCAGGGGAATCAGCCCCAGCATTTT. It yields the protein CASSVQGNQPQHF. J is TRBJ1-5 and V is TRBV6-5; D possibly corresponds to TRBD1 (6 bases). Looked up from germline, CDR1 is MNHEY and CDR2 is SVGAGI. The germline V and J ends were trimmed by 5 bases and 4 bases, with 9 bases remaining between them. CDR3 length equals 13 residues.

The CDR3 here is CSVLSGLAVYNEQFF. In DNA, the CDR3 is TGCAGCGTTTTATCGGGACTAGCGGTTTACAATGAGCAGTTCTTC. This sequence joins TRBV29-1 and TRBJ2-1, with TRBD2 identical over 11 bases. From germline, CDR1 is SQVTM and CDR2 ANQGSEA. CDR3 size: 15 residues. Trimming at V came to 5 bases and at J to 4 bases, leaving 7 bases not matched to a gene.

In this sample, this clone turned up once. CDR3 coding DNA: TGTGCCAGCAGGAGGACTACCAACGAGCAGTACTTC. Its protein product is CASRRTTNEQYF. This sequence joins TRBV2 and TRBJ2-7, with D possibly matching TRBD2 (6 bases). Germline V gene sequence: CDR1 SNHLY, CDR2 FYNNEI. This CDR3 is built from 12 residues. Trimming removed 6 bases at V and 5 bases at J, with 11 bases between.

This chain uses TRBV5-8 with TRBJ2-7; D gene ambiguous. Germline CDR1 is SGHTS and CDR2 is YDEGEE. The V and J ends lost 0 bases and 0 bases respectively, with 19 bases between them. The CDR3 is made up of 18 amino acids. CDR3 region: CASSLGFWVSDSSYEQYF. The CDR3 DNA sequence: TGTGCCAGCAGCTTGGGTTTTTGGGTCAGCGATAGCTCCTACGAGCAGTACTTC.

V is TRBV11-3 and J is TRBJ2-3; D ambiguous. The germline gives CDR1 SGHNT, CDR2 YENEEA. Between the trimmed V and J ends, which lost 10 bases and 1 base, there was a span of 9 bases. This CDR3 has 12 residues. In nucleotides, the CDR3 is TGTGCCACTGCGAAAGGCACAGATACGCAGTATTTT. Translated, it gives CATAKGTDTQYF.

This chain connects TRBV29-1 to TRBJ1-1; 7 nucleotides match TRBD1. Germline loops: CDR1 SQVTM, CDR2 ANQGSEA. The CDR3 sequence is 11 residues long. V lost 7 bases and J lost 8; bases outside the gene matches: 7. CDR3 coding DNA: TGCAGCGCGAGACAGGGCCTAGAAGCTTTCTTT. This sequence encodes CSARQGLEAFF. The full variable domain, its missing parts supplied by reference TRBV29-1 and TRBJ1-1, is SAVISQKPSRDICQRGTSLTIQCQVDSQVTMMFWYRQQPGQSLTLIATANQGSEATYESGFVIDKFPISRPNLTFSTLTVSNMSPEDSSIYLCSARQGLEAFFGQGTRLTVV.

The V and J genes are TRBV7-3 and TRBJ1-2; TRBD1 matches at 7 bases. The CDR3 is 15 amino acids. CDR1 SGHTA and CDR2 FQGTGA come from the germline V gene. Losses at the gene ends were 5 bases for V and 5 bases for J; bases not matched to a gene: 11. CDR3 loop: CASSLDGTDTYGYTF. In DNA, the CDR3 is TGTGCCAGCAGCCTGGACGGGACAGATACATATGGCTACACCTTC.

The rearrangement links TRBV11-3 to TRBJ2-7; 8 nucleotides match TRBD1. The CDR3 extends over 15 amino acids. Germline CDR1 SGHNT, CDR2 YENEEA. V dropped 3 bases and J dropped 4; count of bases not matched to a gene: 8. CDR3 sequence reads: CASSFTGTGPYEQYF. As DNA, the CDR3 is TGTGCCAGCAGCTTTACCGGGACAGGACCATACGAGCAGTACTTC.

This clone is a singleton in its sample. CDR3 sequence: CAIPHSNYEQYF. CDR3 nucleotide sequence: TGTGCCATCCCCCACTCAAACTACGAGCAGTACTTC. The chain recombines TRBV10-3 with TRBJ2-7; D uncertain. The CDR3 extends over 12 amino acids. The V end was cut by 8 bases, the J end by 3 bases, with 11 bases between. Looked up from germline, CDR1 is ENHRY and CDR2 is SYGVKD.

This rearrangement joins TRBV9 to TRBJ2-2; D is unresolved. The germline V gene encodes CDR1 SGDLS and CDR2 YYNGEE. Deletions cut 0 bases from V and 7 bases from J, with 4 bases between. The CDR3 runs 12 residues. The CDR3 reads CASSVAFGELFF. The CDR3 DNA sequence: TGTGCCAGCAGCGTAGCTTTCGGGGAGCTGTTTTTT.

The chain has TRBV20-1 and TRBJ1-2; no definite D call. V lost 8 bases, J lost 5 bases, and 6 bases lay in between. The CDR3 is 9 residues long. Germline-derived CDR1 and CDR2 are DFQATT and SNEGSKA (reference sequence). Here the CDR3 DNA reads TGCAGTACTTCATATGGCTACACCTTC. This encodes CSTSYGYTF.

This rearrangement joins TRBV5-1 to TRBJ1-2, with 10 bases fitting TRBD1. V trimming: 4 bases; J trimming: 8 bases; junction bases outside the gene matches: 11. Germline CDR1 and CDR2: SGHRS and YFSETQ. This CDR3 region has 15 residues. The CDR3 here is CASSLSGQGEWGYTF. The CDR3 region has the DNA TGCGCCAGCAGCCTCTCCGGACAGGGGGAGTGGGGCTACACCTTC.

CDR3 amino acids: CASSYGGQGNQPQHF. The CDR3 nucleotides are TGTGCCAGCAGTTACGGGGGACAGGGCAATCAGCCCCAGCATTTT. The rearrangement links TRBV6-5 to TRBJ1-5; 8 positions match TRBD1. This CDR3 has 15 residues. V lost 2 bases to trimming and J lost 2 bases; unmatched junction nucleotides: 2. Per the germline V gene, CDR1 is MNHEY and CDR2 is SVGAGI.

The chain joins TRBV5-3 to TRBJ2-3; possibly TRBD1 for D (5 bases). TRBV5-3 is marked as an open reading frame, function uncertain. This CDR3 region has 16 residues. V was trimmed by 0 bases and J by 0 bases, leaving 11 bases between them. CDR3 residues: CARSLARQSSTDTQYF. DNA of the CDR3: TGTGCCAGAAGCTTGGCCAGACAGTCTAGCACAGATACGCAGTATTTT.

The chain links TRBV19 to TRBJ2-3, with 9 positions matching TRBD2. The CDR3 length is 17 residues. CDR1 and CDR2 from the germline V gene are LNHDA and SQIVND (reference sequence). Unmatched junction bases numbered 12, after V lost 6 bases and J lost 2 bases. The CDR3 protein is CASRKGASGRYTDTQYF. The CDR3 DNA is TGTGCCAGTAGAAAGGGAGCGAGCGGGAGGTACACAGATACGCAGTATTTT.

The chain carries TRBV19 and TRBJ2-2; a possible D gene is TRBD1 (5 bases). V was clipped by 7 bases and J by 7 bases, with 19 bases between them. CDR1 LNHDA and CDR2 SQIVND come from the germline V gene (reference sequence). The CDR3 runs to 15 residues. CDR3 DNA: TGTGCCAGTACCCCGGGCCTGATAGGGGACGGGGAGCTGTTTTTT. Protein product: CASTPGLIGDGELFF.

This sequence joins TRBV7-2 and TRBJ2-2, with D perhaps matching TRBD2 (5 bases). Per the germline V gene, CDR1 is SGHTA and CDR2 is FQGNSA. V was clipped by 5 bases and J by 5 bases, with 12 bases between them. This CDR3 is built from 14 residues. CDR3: CASSTGYGTGELFF. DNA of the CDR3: TGTGCCAGCAGCACGGGGTATGGTACCGGGGAGCTGTTTTTT.

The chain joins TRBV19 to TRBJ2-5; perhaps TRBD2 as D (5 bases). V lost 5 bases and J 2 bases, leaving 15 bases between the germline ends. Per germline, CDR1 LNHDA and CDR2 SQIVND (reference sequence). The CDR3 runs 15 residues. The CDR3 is CASSPTRGLQETQYF. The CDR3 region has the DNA TGTGCCAGTAGTCCGACCCGGGGTTTGCAAGAGACCCAGTACTTC.

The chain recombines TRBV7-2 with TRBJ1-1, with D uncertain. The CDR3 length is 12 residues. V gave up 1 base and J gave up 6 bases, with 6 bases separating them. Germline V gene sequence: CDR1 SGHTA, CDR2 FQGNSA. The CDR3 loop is CASSLGSSEAFF. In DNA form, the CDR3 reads TGTGCCAGCAGCTTAGGTTCCTCTGAAGCTTTCTTT.

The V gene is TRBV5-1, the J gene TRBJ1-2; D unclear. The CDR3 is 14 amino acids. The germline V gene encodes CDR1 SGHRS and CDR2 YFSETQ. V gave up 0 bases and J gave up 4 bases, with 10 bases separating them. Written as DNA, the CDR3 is TGCGCCAGCAGCTTGGCTCAGGAGGTCTATGGCTACACCTTC. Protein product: CASSLAQEVYGYTF.

For the CDR3, the DNA is TGCGCCAGCAGTCGGGACCCTCGGGGGTACGAGCAGTACTTC. It is translated as CASSRDPRGYEQYF. The chain has TRBV5-1 and TRBJ2-7; TRBD2 might be the D (6 bases). In germline, CDR1 is SGHRS, CDR2 YFSETQ. V gave up 5 bases and J gave up 4 bases, with 16 bases separating them. This CDR3 is built from 14 residues. The variable domain in full, with the rest retrieved from reference TRBV5-1 and TRBJ2-7, is KAGVTQTPRYLIKTRGQQVTLSCSPISGHRSVSWYQQTPGQGLQFLFEYFSETQRNKGNFPGRFSGRQFSNSRSEMNVSTLELGDSALYLCASSRDPRGYEQYFGPGTRLTVT.

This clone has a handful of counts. CDR3 amino acids: CASSLRLGSSYNEQFF. For the CDR3, the DNA is TGTGCCAGCAGCTTAAGGTTGGGGAGCTCCTACAATGAGCAGTTCTTC. The chain links TRBV7-8 to TRBJ2-1; a possible D gene is TRBD2 (5 bases). Trimming shortened V by 2 bases and J by 0 bases, and 11 bases separated the two germline ends. Germline V lookup: CDR1 SGHVS, CDR2 FQNEAQ. There are 16 residues in the CDR3.

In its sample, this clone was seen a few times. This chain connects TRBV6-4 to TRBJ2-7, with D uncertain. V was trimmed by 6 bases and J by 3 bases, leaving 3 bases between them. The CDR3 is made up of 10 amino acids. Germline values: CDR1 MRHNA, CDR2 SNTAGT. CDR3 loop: CASSLYEQYF. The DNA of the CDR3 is TGTGCCAGCAGCCTCTACGAGCAGTACTTC.

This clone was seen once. The CDR3 reads CASRAGGIHEQYF. The DNA of the CDR3 is TGTGCCAGCAGGGCCGGGGGGATACACGAGCAGTACTTC. The V call is TRBV7-9, the J call TRBJ2-7; the match to TRBD2 covers 7 bases. Germline-derived CDR1 and CDR2 are SEHNR and FQNEAQ (reference sequence). CDR3 length: 13 residues. With 6 bases clipped from V and 5 bases from J, the junction kept 7 bases outside the gene matches.

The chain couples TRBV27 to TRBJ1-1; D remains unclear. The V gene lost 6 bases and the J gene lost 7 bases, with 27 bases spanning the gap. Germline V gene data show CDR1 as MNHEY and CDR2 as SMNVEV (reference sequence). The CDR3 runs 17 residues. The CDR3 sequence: CASSLKVRVNHFGEAFF. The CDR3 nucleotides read TGTGCCAGCAGCCTAAAGGTTCGGGTAAACCACTTTGGTGAAGCTTTCTTT.

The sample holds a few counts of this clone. The CDR3 region has the DNA TGTGCCAGTACGGGAGAGGGTGGTCAGCCCCAGCATTTT. It specifies CASTGEGGQPQHF. V usage is TRBV19 and J usage is TRBJ1-5; D not certain. This CDR3 spans 13 amino acids. Per germline, CDR1 LNHDA and CDR2 SQIVND (reference sequence). The germline V and J ends were trimmed by 7 bases and 6 bases, with 13 bases remaining between them.

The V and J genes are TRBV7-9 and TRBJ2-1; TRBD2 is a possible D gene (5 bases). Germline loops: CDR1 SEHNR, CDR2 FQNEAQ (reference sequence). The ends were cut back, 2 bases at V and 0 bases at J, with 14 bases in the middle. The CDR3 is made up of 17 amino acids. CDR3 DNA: TGTGCCAGCAGCTTAAGGATTAGCGCTAGCTCCTACAATGAGCAGTTCTTC. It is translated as CASSLRISASSYNEQFF.

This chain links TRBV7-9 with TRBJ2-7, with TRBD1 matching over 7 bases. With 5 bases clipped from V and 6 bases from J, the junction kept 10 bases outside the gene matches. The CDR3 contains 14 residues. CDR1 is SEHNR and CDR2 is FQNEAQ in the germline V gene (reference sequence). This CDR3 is CASSPGQGTVEQYF. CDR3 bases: TGTGCCAGCAGCCCGGGGCAGGGGACAGTCGAGCAGTACTTC.

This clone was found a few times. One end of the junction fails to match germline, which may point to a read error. CDR3 DNA: TGTTCCAGCAGCTTAATAGTAGCGGCGGACCAAGAGACCCAGTACTTC. Residues: CSSSLIVAADQETQYF. This sequence joins TRBV7-9 and TRBJ2-5; TRBD2 is a possible D gene (6 bases). The CDR3 consists of 16 residues. CDR1 is SEHNR, CDR2 FQNEAQ, per germline (reference sequence).

The CDR3 bases are TGTGCCAGCAGCAAAAACCCTAGCGGGAGGGCCTTTCTATGGGGCGGGGAGCTGTTTTTT. Its protein is CASSKNPSGRAFLWGGELFF. The chain links TRBV21-1 to TRBJ2-2; TRBD2 was called by the table and not checked on the DNA. TRBV21-1 corresponds to a pseudogene. The CDR3 extends over 20 amino acids.

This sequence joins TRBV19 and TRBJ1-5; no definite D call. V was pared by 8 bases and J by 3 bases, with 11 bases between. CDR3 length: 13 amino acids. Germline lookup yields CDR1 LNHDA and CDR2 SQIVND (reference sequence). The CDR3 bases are TGTGCCAGTGGAGGACGGTCCAATCAGCCCCAGCATTTT. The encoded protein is CASGGRSNQPQHF.